Listed here are 8 T cell receptor beta chains from one sample, sequenced in a study of OX40 agonist ivuxolimab in advanced cancers. Clones were read by immunoSEQ multiplex PCR, and TCRdb kept only the in-frame ones, dropping some. The sample comprises about 79,000 clones, roughly 91% of which are singletons, and over 10% rests with the top ten. Sequencing was performed on CD4+ or CD8+ T cells sorted from blood, taken in a trial of the OX40 agonist ivuxolimab. All receptors come from an adult with an advanced solid tumor such as melanoma, head and neck, liver or kidney cancer.

The chain links TRBV6-1 to TRBJ2-5; 11 nucleotides match TRBD2. The V segment lost 3 bases and the J segment 2 bases; nucleotides outside the gene matches: 2. Germline V lookup: CDR1 MNHNS, CDR2 SASEGT. The CDR3 spans 15 residues. CDR3 loop: CASSDRLAGQETQYF. Written as DNA, the CDR3 is TGTGCCAGCAGTGATAGACTAGCGGGGCAAGAGACCCAGTACTTC.

This rearrangement joins TRBV12-1 to TRBJ2-1; the D call TRBD2 from the table was never checked on the DNA. TRBV12-1 has pseudogene status. This CDR3 comprises 16 residues. CDR3 coding DNA: TGTGCCAGCAGGCGAGGGCAGATGAGCTCCTACAATGAGCAGTTCTTC. It codes for CASRRGQMSSYNEQFF.

This clone was seen only a few times. The rearrangement joins TRBV6-4 to TRBJ2-7; 9 positions match TRBD2. The germline gives CDR1 MRHNA, CDR2 SNTAGT. V gave up 3 bases and J gave up 0 bases; unmatched junction bases: 0. This CDR3 is built from 14 residues. Written as DNA, the CDR3 is TGTGCCAGCAGTGAGCGGGAGGGCTCCTACGAGCAGTACTTC. This sequence encodes CASSEREGSYEQYF.

The genes are TRBV4-1 and TRBJ1-2; D is perhaps TRBD1 (5 bases). CDR1 is MGHRA, CDR2 YSYEKL, per germline. V was trimmed by 1 base and J by 8 bases, leaving 20 bases between them. This CDR3 contains 16 residues. CDR3 nucleotides: TGCGCCAGCAGCCAAGCGGGGCGGGGCACCGGAGAAGGCTACACCTTC. It encodes CASSQAGRGTGEGYTF.

V usage is TRBV5-1 and J usage is TRBJ2-6; no clear D gene. Between the trimmed V and J ends, which lost 2 bases and 2 bases, there was a span of 11 bases. CDR1 SGHRS and CDR2 YFSETQ come from the germline V gene. CDR3 size: 16 residues. The CDR3 sequence: CASSFVLQTGANVLTF. The CDR3 DNA reads as TGCGCCAGCAGCTTCGTTCTACAAACTGGGGCCAACGTCCTGACTTTC.

This chain links TRBV5-1 with TRBJ1-6, with a tentative D call TRBD1 (5 bases). V shed 0 bases and J shed 7 bases, with 11 bases lying between them. Germline values: CDR1 SGHRS, CDR2 YFSETQ. The CDR3 has 15 residues. CDR3 sequence: CASSLVQGDNSPLHF. The CDR3 DNA reads TGCGCCAGCAGCTTGGTTCAGGGAGACAATTCACCCCTCCACTTT.

The genes are TRBV7-6 and TRBJ2-3; perhaps TRBD2 as D (6 bases). Germline loops: CDR1 SGHVS, CDR2 FNYEAQ. This CDR3 has 16 amino acids. V lost 5 bases to trimming and J lost 2 bases, with 17 bases between them. The chain's CDR3 is CASSPQGLAPTDTQYF. The CDR3 DNA sequence: TGTGCCAGCAGCCCTCAGGGACTCGCTCCCACAGATACGCAGTATTTT.

This clone was counted a few times. The V call is TRBV27, the J call TRBJ1-5; no definite D call. Trimming pared 6 bases from V and 0 bases from J, leaving 3 bases between. CDR3 length: 12 amino acids. Germline CDR1 and CDR2: MNHEY and SMNVEV (reference sequence). The CDR3 DNA is TGTGCCAGCAGCCTTAGCAATCAGCCCCAGCATTTT. Its protein product is CASSLSNQPQHF.